This TCR beta chain originates from a study of beta chain features in type 1 diabetes. Across the study: Researchers looked at 85 million to 110 million sorted cells across all samples.

The CDR3 extends over 15 amino acids. V was shortened by 5 bases and J by 4 bases, with 17 bases between the two germline ends. Per the germline V gene, CDR1 is SEHNR and CDR2 is FQNEAQ (reference sequence). Details on this clone: Its antigen is not known.

Every isolated RNA sample was fully reverse transcribed, so sequencing captured expressed TCRB transcripts. About 3.57 million reads, on average, came from each naive, central memory and regulatory T cell sample. The method was immunoSEQ multiplex PCR; TCRdb's version includes in-frame clones alone and lacks a portion of them. The sample has more than 550,000 clones; 11% to 15% are singletons. Study findings and constraints: TCRB CDR3s were moderately but significantly shorter in Type 1 diabetes patients in all four CD4+ subsets.

Material for sequencing was naive CD4+ T cells from blood. This TCR was sampled from a man younger than 30 with type 1 diabetes. The chain recombines TRBV7-9 with TRBJ1-2, with D unclear. This CDR3 is CASSPSSSLSYGYTF. The CDR3, as DNA: TGTGCCAGCAGCCCATCCAGTTCGTTAAGCTATGGCTACACCTTC. Supplemented by reference TRBV7-9 and TRBJ1-2, the full variable domain reads DTGVSQNPRHKITKRGQNVTFRCDPISEHNRLYWYRQTLGQGPEFLTYFQNEAQLEKSRLLSDRFSAERPKGSFSTLEIQRTEQGDSAMYLCASSPSSSLSYGYTFGSGTRLTVV.